Each of the 18 T cell receptor beta chains below was sequenced from the same sample in a study of CD8 T cells in Susac syndrome. RNA was extracted with the RNeasy kit, and a quantity of roughly 0.5 to 1 ug was reverse transcribed using random hexamers. TCRdb itself ran the immunoSEQ multiplex PCR reads through MiXCR, one entry per CDR3 protein. This sample has 150,000 to 200,000 distinct CDR3 sequences, with approximately 92% found just once. Input material: CD4+ T cells from PBMCs. The receptors originated from a human donor in good health.

The chain combines TRBV19 with TRBJ2-3; unclear D gene. This CDR3 is 13 amino acids long. V was trimmed by 6 bases and J by 3 bases, leaving 10 bases between them. The germline V gene has CDR1 LNHDA and CDR2 SQIVND (reference sequence). The CDR3 is CASSPPATDTQYF. Written as DNA, the CDR3 is TGTGCCAGTAGCCCCCCCGCGACAGATACGCAGTATTTT.

The chain couples TRBV12-3 or TRBV12-4 to TRBJ1-1, with a weak D call TRBD1 (6 bases). V lost 5 bases and J lost 6, with 19 bases in between. There are 15 residues in the CDR3. CDR3 loop: CASSAWEGGVSEAFF. DNA of the CDR3: TGTGCCAGCAGTGCCTGGGAGGGGGGTGTGTCTGAAGCTTTCTTT.

V is TRBV29-1 and J is TRBJ2-7; D may match TRBD1 or TRBD2 (5 bases each). This CDR3 is 12 amino acids long. CDR1 is SQVTM, CDR2 ANQGSEA, per germline. The V gene lost 4 bases and the J gene lost 6 bases, with 13 bases spanning the gap. The CDR3 DNA follows: TGCAGCGTTGGGGGGTCTACCGGCGAGCAGTACTTC. This encodes CSVGGSTGEQYF.

V gene TRBV27 combines with J gene TRBJ1-2; unclear D gene. V lost 3 bases, J lost 0 bases, and 17 bases lay in between. The CDR3 is made up of 17 amino acids. Germline loops: CDR1 MNHEY, CDR2 SMNVEV (reference sequence). This CDR3 is CASSLMARGPSNYGYTF. DNA for the CDR3: TGTGCCAGCAGTTTGATGGCGCGAGGGCCCTCTAACTATGGCTACACCTTC.

V and J are TRBV2 and TRBJ2-5; TRBD1 matches 8 bases. CDR1 and CDR2 (germline): SNHLY, FYNNEI. The CDR3 totals 14 residues. Trimming cost V 7 bases and J 5 bases; bases outside gene matches: 9. The DNA of the CDR3 is TGTGCCAGCAAGCTGGACAGGGCGGGGGAGACCCAGTACTTC. Its protein is CASKLDRAGETQYF.

There are a few counts of this clonotype. The chain couples TRBV6-1 to TRBJ1-4; D is unclear. The CDR3 length is 12 residues. Trimming took off 6 bases at V and 8 bases at J, with 10 bases between the two ends. The germline V gene encodes CDR1 MNHNS and CDR2 SASEGT. The CDR3 nucleotides are TGTGCCAGCAGCCTTCCGGGGGAAAAACTGTTTTTT. Translating it yields CASSLPGEKLFF.

The chain carries TRBV2 and TRBJ1-6; 9 positions agree with TRBD1. Germline CDR1 reads SNHLY; CDR2 reads FYNNEI. Trimming took 7 bases from V and 7 from J; bases not matched to a gene: 11. The CDR3 spans 16 residues. The CDR3 DNA reads TGTGCCAGCATCCCCACAGGGGGCGCCGCCAATTCACCCCTCCACTTT. Protein product: CASIPTGGAANSPLHF.

The V and J genes are TRBV12-3 or TRBV12-4 and TRBJ1-2, with 8 bases fitting TRBD1. With 7 bases clipped from V and 4 bases from J, the junction kept 5 bases outside the gene matches. This CDR3 is 13 amino acids long. The CDR3 region has the DNA TGTGCCAGCACCTCAGACAGGGGCTATGGCTACACCTTC. Translation gives CASTSDRGYGYTF.

The V call is TRBV5-4, the J call TRBJ1-4; 10 bases map to TRBD1. Germline loops: CDR1 SGHNT, CDR2 YYREEE (reference sequence). V was clipped by 2 bases and J by 8 bases; unmatched bases: 6. CDR3 length: 15 residues. CDR3 region: CASSLMTGGQEKLFF. In DNA form, the CDR3 reads TGTGCCAGCAGCTTAATGACAGGGGGCCAGGAAAAACTGTTTTTT.

The chain is built from TRBV6-5 and TRBJ2-3, with 12 bases lining up with TRBD2. The germline V gene encodes CDR1 MNHEY and CDR2 SVGAGI. The CDR3 covers 15 residues. Trimming took 6 bases from V and 6 from J; bases not matched to a gene: 7. CDR3 protein: CASSNSGTSGDTQYF. As DNA, the CDR3 is TGTGCCAGCAGCAACTCCGGGACTAGCGGGGATACGCAGTATTTT.

The chain joins TRBV12-3 or TRBV12-4 to TRBJ2-3; tentative D call: TRBD2 (5 bases). V shed 5 bases and J shed 3 bases, with 12 bases lying between them. This CDR3 contains 14 residues. DNA for the CDR3: TGTGCCAGCAGTCGACTCCGGGGAACAGATACGCAGTATTTT. Amino acid sequence: CASSRLRGTDTQYF.

Concerning this clonotype: One junction end disagrees with the germline gene, perhaps due to a read error. This chain joins TRBV20-1 and TRBJ1-3, with TRBD1 as a possible D gene (5 bases). Germline assignment: CDR1 DFQATT and CDR2 SNEGSKA (reference sequence). The CDR3 runs 15 residues. CDR3 sequence: CSARLGGSSENTIYF. CDR3 nucleotide sequence: TGCAGTGCTAGGCTGGGGGGTTCCTCTGAAAACACCATATATTTT.

V and J are TRBV7-9 and TRBJ1-1; 10 nucleotides match TRBD1. V was pared by 7 bases and J by 4 bases, with 3 bases of the junction left unmatched. CDR1 SEHNR and CDR2 FQNEAQ come from the germline V gene (reference sequence). The CDR3 runs to 13 residues. The CDR3 reads CASMDRGTTEAFF. Written as DNA, the CDR3 is TGTGCCAGCATGGACAGGGGGACCACTGAAGCTTTCTTT.

This clonotype was seen only once. CDR3 sequence reads: CASWRKTEAFF. In nucleotides, the CDR3 is TGTGCCAGCTGGCGTAAGACTGAAGCTTTCTTT. The chain carries TRBV6-5 and TRBJ1-1, with D hard to call. Deletions cut 8 bases from V and 5 bases from J, with 9 bases between. CDR1 is MNHEY, CDR2 SVGAGI, per germline. This CDR3 comprises 11 residues.

The chain joins TRBV12-3 or TRBV12-4 to TRBJ2-7, with 9 nucleotides matching TRBD1. Trimming removed 6 bases from V and 4 bases from J; junction bases left unmatched: 7. The CDR3 is made up of 14 amino acids. DNA for the CDR3: TGTGCCAGCAGGTTTGAACAGGGGGCTTACGAGCAGTACTTC. Protein sequence: CASRFEQGAYEQYF.

This chain links TRBV9 with TRBJ2-1; the match to TRBD1 covers 8 bases. V dropped 4 bases and J dropped 0; count of bases not matched to a gene: 12. Germline V gene lookup returns CDR1 SGDLS and CDR2 YYNGEE. The CDR3 loop spans 18 amino acids. The CDR3 bases are TGTGCCAGCAGCCCCCAACCGACAGGGGCCTCCTCCTACAATGAGCAGTTCTTC. Translating gives CASSPQPTGASSYNEQFF.

This rearrangement joins TRBV6-1 to TRBJ1-1; perhaps TRBD1 as D (6 bases). From germline, CDR1 is MNHNS and CDR2 SASEGT. The CDR3 runs 16 residues. V dropped 7 bases and J dropped 5 bases, with 23 bases sitting between them. CDR3 protein: CASTRGFQQGGTEAFF. For the CDR3, the DNA is TGTGCCAGCACGAGGGGATTCCAACAGGGCGGGACTGAAGCTTTCTTT.

The chain links TRBV13 to TRBJ2-7; 14 bases map to TRBD2. The V gene end was trimmed by 3 bases and the J gene end by 2 bases; junction bases not matched to a gene: 6. Looked up from germline, CDR1 is PRHDT and CDR2 is FYEKMQ (reference sequence). CDR3 length equals 17 residues. The CDR3: CASSFAGLAGATYEQYF. CDR3 in DNA: TGTGCCAGCAGCTTCGCGGGACTAGCGGGGGCAACCTACGAGCAGTACTTC.